Below, one T cell receptor (beta chain) is given with its context. Its specificity is not known. The sample is drawn from a study of CD8 T cells in ankylosing spondylitis. The study, taken as a whole, reports: Disease-linked clones reportedly showed significant enrichment in matched ankylosing spondylitis synovial fluid. Disease-linked clones had a CD8+ phenotype and relatively low frequency in peripheral blood. Blood of patients with ankylosing spondylitis appeared to be characterized by a TCR beta motif of eight highly homologous variants.

Germline V lookup: CDR1 DFQATT, CDR2 SNEGSKA (reference sequence). The CDR3 runs 15 residues. Between the trimmed V and J ends, which lost 0 bases and 4 bases, there was a span of 14 bases. Each CDR3 protein is one row after TCRdb ran MiXCR on the 5' RACE reads. This sample has about 250,000 distinct CDR3 sequences, with 20% to 30% found just once. The chain uses TRBV20-1 and TRBJ2-3; the D is unclear. The clonotype originates from a male donor with ankylosing spondylitis or in good health (not recorded which). Sequencing used blood, either unsorted or a sorted T cell fraction (not recorded which). CDR3 bases: TGCAGTGCTAGAGATAACGCGTACTCCTCAGATACGCAGTATTTT. This codes for CSARDNAYSSDTQYF.